This T cell receptor (beta chain) was sequenced for a study of blood T cell repertoires in COVID-19. Sequencing was performed with immunoSEQ multiplex PCR; in TCRdb, only in-frame clones are kept and a portion is missing. Of around 81,000 clones detected, approximately 82% appear once; the ten largest clones hold approximately 7.3%. This CDR3 has 12 amino acids. Trimming stripped 10 bases from V and 1 base from J, with 6 bases between. Per germline, CDR1 KGHDR and CDR2 SFDVKD. The chain links TRBV24-1 to TRBJ2-2; D possibly corresponds to TRBD2 (5 bases). The sample comprised peripheral blood. The clonotype comes from a human donor in a cohort sampled during active COVID-19. The CDR3: CATSGNTGELFF. In nucleotides, the CDR3 is TGTGCCACGAGCGGGAACACCGGGGAGCTGTTTTTT.